One and the same sample provided the 7 T cell receptor beta chains below, sequenced in a study of OX40 agonist ivuxolimab in advanced cancers. The assay was immunoSEQ multiplex PCR, and TCRdb's table has in-frame clones only and misses some. The sample gives about 61,000 clones, roughly 90% of which show up once; around 0.6% is in the top ten. The input for sequencing was CD4+ or CD8+ T cells sorted from blood, taken in a trial of the OX40 agonist ivuxolimab. These receptors came from an adult with an advanced solid tumor such as melanoma, head and neck, liver or kidney cancer.

This clone came up once. This chain uses TRBV27 with TRBJ2-7; D is possibly TRBD2 (5 bases). Germline CDR1 reads MNHEY; CDR2 reads SMNVEV (reference sequence). Deletions cut 5 bases from V and 3 bases from J, with 14 bases between. The CDR3 covers 14 residues. CDR3 sequence reads: CASSREGRNYEQYF. CDR3 bases: TGTGCCAGCAGTCGCGAGGGCAGAAACTACGAGCAGTACTTC.

This clone was recorded once. The chain uses TRBV7-8 and TRBJ2-7, with D unresolved. V was cut by 8 bases and J by 1 base, with 15 bases left in between. The germline CDR1 and CDR2 sequences are SGHVS and FQNEAQ. The CDR3 has 14 amino acids. This CDR3 reads CASSVRPPSYEQYF. CDR3 nucleotide sequence: TGTGCCAGCTCCGTGAGGCCCCCTTCCTACGAGCAGTACTTC.

There are a few counts of this clone. The CDR3 region has the DNA TGTGCCAGCAAGACAGGCAATCAGCCCCAGCATTTT. Its protein is CASKTGNQPQHF. This rearrangement joins TRBV28 to TRBJ1-5; the D gene is possibly TRBD1 (5 bases). The CDR3 runs to 12 residues. V was cut by 7 bases and J by 2 bases, with 6 bases left in between. From germline, CDR1 is MDHEN and CDR2 SYDVKM.

V gene TRBV10-1 combines with J gene TRBJ2-1; TRBD2 matches 13 bases. The J segment lost 6 bases and the V segment lost 10 bases, leaving 6 bases of the junction unmatched. The CDR3 spans 14 residues. CDR1 and CDR2 from the germline V gene are WNHNN and SYGVQD (reference sequence). CDR3 nucleotides: TGCGCCACCCTGACTAGCGGGGGGATCAATGAGCAGTTCTTC. It encodes CATLTSGGINEQFF.

The rearrangement links TRBV5-1 to TRBJ2-7, with D perhaps being TRBD1 or TRBD2 (5 bases each). V was cut by 2 bases and J by 5 bases, with 11 bases left in between. The germline gives CDR1 SGHRS, CDR2 YFSETQ. The CDR3 is 13 amino acids. CDR3 sequence: CASSFNGAHEQYF. The DNA for the CDR3 is TGCGCCAGCAGCTTTAACGGGGCTCACGAGCAGTACTTC.

The V gene is TRBV7-3, the J gene TRBJ2-6, with D uncertain. Germline V gene data show CDR1 as SGHTA and CDR2 as FQGTGA. With 5 bases removed from V and 1 base from J, the gap between germline ends came to 6 bases. This CDR3 comprises 14 residues. CDR3 coding DNA: TGTGCCAGCAGCCCTTCGTCTGGGGCCAACGTCCTGACTTTC. Translating gives CASSPSSGANVLTF.

This chain connects TRBV6-5 to TRBJ1-1, with 8 bases identical to TRBD1. The CDR3 loop spans 12 amino acids. V was pared by 6 bases and J by 8 bases, with 5 bases of the junction left unmatched. Germline lookup yields CDR1 MNHEY and CDR2 SVGAGI. This CDR3 is CASSRRTGEAFF. In DNA form, the CDR3 reads TGTGCCAGCAGCCGCCGGACAGGGGAAGCTTTCTTT.